Reported below is one T cell receptor beta chain. The record originates from a study of blood T cell repertoires in COVID-19. Turning to the study itself: From T cells, B-cell-depleted T cells, or PBMCs came the material, which was cDNA or gDNA.

Using immunoSEQ multiplex PCR, the repertoire was profiled, and TCRdb retains in-frame clones only, with some absent. The sample yields a few hundred thousand clones, 88% seen once. This CDR3 has 19 residues. Per germline, CDR1 SGHVS and CDR2 FQNEAQ. V lost 4 bases and J lost 0; bases outside the gene matches: 15. Residents of about two dozen US areas, aged roughly 18 to 89 years, made up the participants. Participants had their cohort set by participant-reported clinical history. The V call is TRBV7-8, the J call TRBJ2-1; 7 bases are a match to TRBD2. The sample taken for sequencing was PBMCs or T cells enriched from blood (not recorded which). This sequence was found in a woman aged 50 to 60 who had recovered from COVID-19. Here the CDR3 DNA reads TGTGCCAGCAGCTCTGGGACTATGGGCGGGAGTATCTCCTACAATGAGCAGTTCTTC. It yields the protein CASSSGTMGGSISYNEQFF.